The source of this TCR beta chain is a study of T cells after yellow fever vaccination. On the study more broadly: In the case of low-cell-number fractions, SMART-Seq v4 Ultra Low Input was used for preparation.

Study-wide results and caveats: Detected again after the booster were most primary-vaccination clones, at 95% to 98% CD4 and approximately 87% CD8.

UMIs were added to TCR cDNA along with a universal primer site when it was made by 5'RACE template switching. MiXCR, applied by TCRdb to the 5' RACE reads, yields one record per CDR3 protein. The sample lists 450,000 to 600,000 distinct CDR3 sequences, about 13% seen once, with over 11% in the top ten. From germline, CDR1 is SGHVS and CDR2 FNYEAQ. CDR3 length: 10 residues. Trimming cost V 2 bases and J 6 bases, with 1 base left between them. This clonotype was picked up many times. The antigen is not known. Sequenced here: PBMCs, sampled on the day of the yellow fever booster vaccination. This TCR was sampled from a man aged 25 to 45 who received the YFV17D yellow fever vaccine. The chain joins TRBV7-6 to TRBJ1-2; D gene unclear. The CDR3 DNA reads TGTGCCAGCAGCTTAAATGGCTACACCTTC. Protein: CASSLNGYTF.